These 4 T cell receptor beta chains originate from one sample sequenced in a study of CD8 T cells in Susac syndrome. RNA was extracted with the RNeasy kit, and a quantity of about 0.5 to 1 ug was reverse transcribed using random hexamers. A single record per CDR3 protein comes from TCRdb applying MiXCR to the immunoSEQ multiplex PCR reads. The sample has some 240,000 distinct CDR3 sequences, 90% to 96% seen once. Sequences were obtained from CD4+ T cells from PBMCs. Receptor source: a human donor with Susac syndrome.

The genes are TRBV9 and TRBJ2-1, with 7 bases that match TRBD2. The ends lost 4 bases at V and 8 bases at J; junction bases unmatched: 12. Germline V gives CDR1 SGDLS, CDR2 YYNGEE. This CDR3 comprises 15 residues. CDR3 DNA: TGTGCCAGCAGCTCCACACAGCGGGGAACGTATGAGCAGTTCTTC. Amino acid sequence: CASSSTQRGTYEQFF.

CDR3 sequence (DNA): TGTGCCAGCAGCAATACAGGGGGCATCTATGGCTACACCTTC. It encodes CASSNTGGIYGYTF. This sequence joins TRBV28 and TRBJ1-2; the match to TRBD1 covers 9 bases. From germline, CDR1 is MDHEN and CDR2 SYDVKM. The CDR3 contains 14 residues. J was trimmed by 4 bases and V by 6 bases; bases with no gene match: 6.

This clonotype has just a few counts. The chain joins TRBV6-5 to TRBJ2-3, with 8 bases identical to TRBD2. CDR1 is MNHEY, CDR2 SVGAGI, per germline. V shed 5 bases, J shed 4 bases, and the junction held 5 bases outside the gene matches. This CDR3 is built from 14 residues. CDR3 in amino acids: CASSPGLAADTQYF. The CDR3 DNA follows: TGTGCCAGCAGTCCAGGACTAGCCGCAGATACGCAGTATTTT.

This chain links TRBV20-1 with TRBJ2-7; 8 bases map to TRBD2. The V gene end was trimmed by 0 bases and the J gene end by 3 bases; junction bases not matched to a gene: 7. Germline V gives CDR1 DFQATT, CDR2 SNEGSKA (reference sequence). The CDR3 length is 15 residues. CDR3 bases: TGCAGTGCTAGAGAGGGGACGGGAGGGGGCTACGAGCAGTACTTC. This codes for CSAREGTGGGYEQYF.